A single sample gave rise to the 24 T cell receptor beta chains below, sequenced in a study of cytotoxic CD8 clonotypes in ibrutinib-treated CLL. The table came from immunoSEQ multiplex PCR; TCRdb's copy has only in-frame clones and leaves some out. The sample lists around 92,000 clones, approximately 71% occurring once. The material sequenced was PBMCs, taken after 24 months of ibrutinib treatment. These receptors originate from a human donor with chronic lymphocytic leukemia.

CDR3 bases: TGTGCCAGCAAGAAAAGCACAGATACGCAGTATTTT. Its protein product is CASKKSTDTQYF. The rearrangement joins TRBV2 to TRBJ2-3; D not resolved. The CDR3 totals 12 residues. The germline V gene has CDR1 SNHLY and CDR2 FYNNEI. With 7 bases removed from V and 0 bases from J, the gap between germline ends came to 5 bases.

J is TRBJ2-5 and V is TRBV2; 7 bases align to TRBD1. The CDR3 length is 14 residues. V shed 6 bases, J shed 1 base, and the junction held 5 bases outside the gene matches. In germline, CDR1 is SNHLY, CDR2 FYNNEI. CDR3 DNA sequence: TGTGCCAGCAGCTTCGACAGGGCCCAAGAGACCCAGTACTTC. Protein sequence: CASSFDRAQETQYF.

The chain has TRBV14 and TRBJ2-5; D unclear. The CDR3 has 12 amino acids. V lost 1 base to trimming and J lost 5 bases, with 5 bases between them. The germline V gene has CDR1 SGHDN and CDR2 FVKESK. The CDR3 nucleotides read TGTGCCAGCAGCCAAGTTTCTGAGACCCAGTACTTC. It specifies CASSQVSETQYF. Drawing the rest from reference TRBV14 and TRBJ2-5, the complete variable domain is EAGVTQFPSHSVIEKGQTVTLRCDPISGHDNLYWYRRVMGKEIKFLLHFVKESKQDESGMPNNRFLAERTGGTYSTLKVQPAELEDSGVYFCASSQVSETQYFGPGTRLLVL.

This clone was picked up one time. The V call is TRBV4-1, the J call TRBJ2-5; D is unresolved. The CDR3 has 14 amino acids. Germline V gives CDR1 MGHRA, CDR2 YSYEKL. Trimming took 1 base from V and 5 from J, leaving 11 bases between them. The CDR3 region has the DNA TGCGCCAGCAGCCAAGCCCGAGTTCCGGAGACCCAGTACTTC. This gives the protein CASSQARVPETQYF.

The gene calls are TRBV11-3 and TRBJ2-1; 9 bases map to TRBD2. Trimming at V came to 4 bases and at J to 7 bases, leaving 11 bases not matched to a gene. CDR3 size: 16 residues. Germline values: CDR1 SGHNT, CDR2 YENEEA. The chain's CDR3 is CASSWDSGRLGNEQFF. In DNA form, the CDR3 reads TGTGCCAGCAGCTGGGATAGCGGGAGATTAGGGAATGAGCAGTTCTTC.

The V call is TRBV7-8, the J call TRBJ1-5; a weak D match, TRBD1 (5 bases). The CDR3 runs to 16 residues. Germline loops: CDR1 SGHVS, CDR2 FQNEAQ. V was clipped by 2 bases and J by 0 bases, with 11 bases between them. CDR3 sequence reads: CASSLWSGLSNQPQHF. For the CDR3, the DNA is TGTGCCAGCAGCTTATGGTCAGGGCTTAGCAATCAGCCCCAGCATTTT.

The chain carries TRBV28 and TRBJ1-4, with D possibly matching TRBD1 (5 bases). Germline V gene sequence: CDR1 MDHEN, CDR2 SYDVKM. This CDR3 has 16 residues. V dropped 6 bases and J dropped 0 bases, with 14 bases sitting between them. The CDR3 is CASSPGRTATNEKLFF. The CDR3 nucleotides are TGTGCCAGCAGCCCGGGACGGACTGCAACTAATGAAAAACTGTTTTTT.

The J gene is TRBJ2-1, the V gene TRBV6-6, with a tentative D call TRBD2 (6 bases). V was shortened by 2 bases and J by 4 bases, with 12 bases between the two germline ends. This CDR3 has 15 amino acids. CDR1 is MNHNY, CDR2 SVGAGI, per germline (reference sequence). CDR3 nucleotides: TGTGCCAGCAGTTACCGGGGGACGGGATACAATGAGCAGTTCTTC. It translates to CASSYRGTGYNEQFF.

CDR3 nucleotide sequence: TGTGCCAGCAGTGAGTGGGGGCGCGGGAACACTGAAGCTTTCTTT. Translation gives CASSEWGRGNTEAFF. This sequence joins TRBV2 and TRBJ1-1, with D perhaps TRBD1 (6 bases). V was clipped by 3 bases and J by 1 base, with 12 bases between them. Germline CDR1 reads SNHLY; CDR2 reads FYNNEI. This CDR3 has 15 residues.

This chain connects TRBV4-3 to TRBJ1-6; TRBD1 is a possible D gene (5 bases). The V gene's germline CDR1 is LGHNA and CDR2 YSLEER. The CDR3 length is 14 residues. Trimming cost V 1 base and J 11 bases, with 12 bases left between them. CDR3 protein: CASSQVEGSTPLHF. CDR3 nucleotides: TGCGCCAGCAGCCAAGTCGAGGGGTCTACACCCCTCCACTTT.

The chain employs TRBV14 and TRBJ1-2; a weak D match, TRBD1 (6 bases). Trimming stripped 1 base from V and 0 bases from J, with 9 bases between. The V gene's germline CDR1 is SGHDN and CDR2 FVKESK. CDR3 length: 15 amino acids. CDR3 sequence (DNA): TGTGCCAGCAGCCAAGTGGGGGCCCCTAACTATGGCTACACCTTC. It yields the protein CASSQVGAPNYGYTF.

The V call is TRBV7-6, the J call TRBJ2-1; 8 nucleotides agree with TRBD2. Per the germline V gene, CDR1 is SGHVS and CDR2 is FNYEAQ. This CDR3 has 16 residues. The junction had 10 bases not matched to a gene; V was cut back by 6 bases and J by 3 bases. The CDR3 DNA is TGTGCCAGCAGACTAGAGACGGGAGGGCGCTACAATGAGCAGTTCTTC. This gives the protein CASRLETGGRYNEQFF.

The chain joins TRBV5-6 to TRBJ2-1, with D uncertain. Germline V gene sequence: CDR1 SGHDT, CDR2 YYEEEE. The CDR3 contains 13 residues. The germline V and J ends were trimmed by 4 bases and 14 bases, with 19 bases remaining between them. The CDR3 is CASSHNLASSEFF. As DNA, the CDR3 is TGTGCCAGCAGCCACAACCTGGCCTCATCGGAGTTCTTC.

The rearrangement joins TRBV2 to TRBJ1-4; D is possibly TRBD1 (6 bases). The germline gives CDR1 SNHLY, CDR2 FYNNEI. The CDR3 extends over 18 amino acids. V lost 7 bases and J 0 bases, leaving 21 bases between the germline ends. Written as DNA, the CDR3 is TGTGCCAGCACCCAGAGGGGGGCTAGACTTGCAACTAATGAAAAACTGTTTTTT. As protein: CASTQRGARLATNEKLFF.

The rearrangement joins TRBV6-6 to TRBJ2-7; D might be TRBD2 (6 bases). This CDR3 spans 16 amino acids. CDR1 and CDR2 from the germline V gene are MNHNY and SVGAGI (reference sequence). V lost 6 bases and J lost 0, with 18 bases in between. The CDR3 reads CASSLALGGSSYEQYF. As DNA, the CDR3 is TGTGCCAGCAGCCTCGCCTTGGGGGGAAGCTCCTACGAGCAGTACTTC.

The CDR3: CASSPVDTPWGYTF. DNA for the CDR3: TGTGCCAGCTCACCCGTCGATACTCCCTGGGGCTACACCTTC. The chain combines TRBV18 with TRBJ1-2; unclear D gene. Trimming took 3 bases from V and 8 from J, leaving 16 bases between them. Germline CDR1 is KGHSH and CDR2 is LQKENI. The CDR3 runs to 14 residues.

The J gene is TRBJ1-2, the V gene TRBV28; tentatively, D is TRBD1 (5 bases). There are 14 residues in the CDR3. Per the germline V gene, CDR1 is MDHEN and CDR2 is SYDVKM. With 6 bases removed from V and 5 bases from J, the gap between germline ends came to 16 bases. The chain's CDR3 is CASRAGRLIYGYTF. The DNA of the CDR3 is TGTGCCAGCAGGGCGGGGCGGCTCATATATGGCTACACCTTC.

V is TRBV28 and J is TRBJ2-4; unclear D gene. The length of the CDR3 is 14 residues. The V gene's germline CDR1 is MDHEN and CDR2 SYDVKM. V lost 6 bases and J lost 9, with 18 bases in between. For the CDR3, the DNA is TGTGCCAGCAGCCCAAGCTCTCCCCTCGGCATTCAGTACTTC. It encodes CASSPSSPLGIQYF.

This rearrangement joins TRBV6-1 to TRBJ1-5; perhaps TRBD1 as D (5 bases). V gave up 2 bases and J gave up 8 bases, with 19 bases separating them. The germline gives CDR1 MNHNS, CDR2 SASEGT. The CDR3 is 16 amino acids. The CDR3 nucleotides are TGTGCCAGCAGTGAATCCCTGGCTGGCGGAGGGGAGCCCCAGCATTTT. Amino acid sequence: CASSESLAGGGEPQHF.

The chain recombines TRBV7-2 with TRBJ2-5; D remains unclear. There are 10 residues in the CDR3. Germline CDR1 reads SGHTA; CDR2 reads FQGNSA. The V and J ends lost 5 bases and 2 bases respectively, with 0 bases between them. CDR3: CASSQETQYF. DNA of the CDR3: TGTGCCAGCAGCCAAGAGACCCAGTACTTC.

The chain recombines TRBV30 with TRBJ1-5, with TRBD1 matching over 11 bases. The CDR3 contains 16 residues. V lost 4 bases to trimming and J lost 3 bases; unmatched junction nucleotides: 8. Germline V gene lookup returns CDR1 GTSNPN and CDR2 SVGIG (reference sequence). The CDR3 loop is CAWTYTGQGDNQPQHF. Written as DNA, the CDR3 is TGTGCCTGGACTTACACGGGACAGGGGGACAATCAGCCCCAGCATTTT. The full variable domain, completed using reference TRBV30 and TRBJ1-5, is SQTIHQWPATLVQPVGSPLSLECTVEGTSNPNLYWYRQAAGRGLQLLFYSVGIGQISSEVPQNLSASRPQDRQFILSSKKLLLSDSGFYLCAWTYTGQGDNQPQHFGDGTRLSIL.

Within the sample, this clone is medium-sized. V usage is TRBV27 and J usage is TRBJ2-7, with D perhaps assigned TRBD1 or TRBD2 (5 bases each). With 2 bases removed from V and 3 bases from J, the gap between germline ends came to 8 bases. Germline V CDR1 and CDR2: MNHEY, SMNVEV (reference sequence). The CDR3 is made up of 13 amino acids. CDR3 region: CASSLGTHYEQYF. In DNA, the CDR3 is TGTGCCAGCAGTTTAGGGACCCACTACGAGCAGTACTTC.

V and J are TRBV18 and TRBJ1-2; D is unclear. Per the germline V gene, CDR1 is KGHSH and CDR2 is LQKENI. CDR3 length equals 16 residues. Trimming shortened V by 3 bases and J by 6 bases, and 20 bases separated the two germline ends. This CDR3 reads CASSPSTGPQSDGYTF. The CDR3 DNA is TGTGCCAGCTCACCCTCCACCGGGCCTCAGTCGGATGGCTACACCTTC. Drawing the rest from reference TRBV18 and TRBJ1-2, the complete variable domain is NAGVMQNPRHLVRRRGQEARLRCSPMKGHSHVYWYRQLPEEGLKFMVYLQKENIIDESGMPKERFSAEFPKEGPSILRIQQVVRGDSAAYFCASSPSTGPQSDGYTFGSGTRLTVV.

The chain uses TRBV27 and TRBJ2-7; 8 bases match TRBD1. Germline values: CDR1 MNHEY, CDR2 SMNVEV (reference sequence). This CDR3 is built from 18 residues. The trim removed 4 bases at V and 2 bases at J, leaving 16 bases unmatched. CDR3 DNA: TGTGCCAGCAGTTCGACCCCTCTTGGACAGGGTGTCACCTACGAGCAGTACTTC. Translated, it gives CASSSTPLGQGVTYEQYF.